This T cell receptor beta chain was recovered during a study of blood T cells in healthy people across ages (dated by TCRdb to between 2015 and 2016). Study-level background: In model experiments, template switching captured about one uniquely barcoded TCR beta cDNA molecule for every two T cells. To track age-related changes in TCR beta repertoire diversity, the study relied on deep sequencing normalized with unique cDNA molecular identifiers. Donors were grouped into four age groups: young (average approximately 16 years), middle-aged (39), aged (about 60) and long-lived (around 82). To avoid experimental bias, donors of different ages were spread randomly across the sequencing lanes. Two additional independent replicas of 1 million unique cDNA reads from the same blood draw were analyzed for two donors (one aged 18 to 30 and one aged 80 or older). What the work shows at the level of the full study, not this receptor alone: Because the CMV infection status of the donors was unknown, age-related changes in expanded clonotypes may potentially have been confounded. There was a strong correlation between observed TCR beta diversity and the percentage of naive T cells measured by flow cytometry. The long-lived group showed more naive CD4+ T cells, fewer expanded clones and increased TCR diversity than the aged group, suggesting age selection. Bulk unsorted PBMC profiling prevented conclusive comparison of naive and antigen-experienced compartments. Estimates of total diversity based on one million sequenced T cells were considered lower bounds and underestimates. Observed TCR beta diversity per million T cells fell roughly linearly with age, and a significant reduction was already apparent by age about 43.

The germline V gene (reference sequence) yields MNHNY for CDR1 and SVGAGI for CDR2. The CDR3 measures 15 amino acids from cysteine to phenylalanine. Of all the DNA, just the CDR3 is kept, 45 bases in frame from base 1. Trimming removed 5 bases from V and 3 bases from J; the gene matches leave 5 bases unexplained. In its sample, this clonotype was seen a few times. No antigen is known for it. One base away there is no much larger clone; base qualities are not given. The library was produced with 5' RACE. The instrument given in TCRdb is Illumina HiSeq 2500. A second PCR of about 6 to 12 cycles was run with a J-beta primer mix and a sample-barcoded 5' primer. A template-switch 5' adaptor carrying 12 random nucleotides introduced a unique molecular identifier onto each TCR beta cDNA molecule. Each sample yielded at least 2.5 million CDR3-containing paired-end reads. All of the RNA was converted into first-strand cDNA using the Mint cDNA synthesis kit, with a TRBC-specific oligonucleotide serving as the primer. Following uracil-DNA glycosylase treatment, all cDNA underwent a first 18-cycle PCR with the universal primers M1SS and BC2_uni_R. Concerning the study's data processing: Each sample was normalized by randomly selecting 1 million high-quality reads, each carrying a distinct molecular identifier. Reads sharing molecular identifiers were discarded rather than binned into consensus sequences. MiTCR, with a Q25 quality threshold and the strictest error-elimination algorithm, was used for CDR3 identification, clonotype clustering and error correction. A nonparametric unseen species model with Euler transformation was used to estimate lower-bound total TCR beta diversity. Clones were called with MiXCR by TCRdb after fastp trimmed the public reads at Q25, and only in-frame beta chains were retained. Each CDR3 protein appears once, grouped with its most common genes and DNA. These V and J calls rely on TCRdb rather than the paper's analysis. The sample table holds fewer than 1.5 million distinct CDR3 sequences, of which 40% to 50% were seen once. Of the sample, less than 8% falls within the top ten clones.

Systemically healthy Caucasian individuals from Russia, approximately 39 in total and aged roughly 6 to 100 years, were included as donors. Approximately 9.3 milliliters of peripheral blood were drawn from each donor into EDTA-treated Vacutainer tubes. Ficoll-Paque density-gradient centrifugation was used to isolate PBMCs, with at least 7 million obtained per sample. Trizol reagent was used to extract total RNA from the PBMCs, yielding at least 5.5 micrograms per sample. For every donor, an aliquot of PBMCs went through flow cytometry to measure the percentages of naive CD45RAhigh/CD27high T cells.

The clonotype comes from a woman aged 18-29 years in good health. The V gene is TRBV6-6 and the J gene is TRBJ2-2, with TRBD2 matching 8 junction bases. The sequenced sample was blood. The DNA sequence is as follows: TGTGCCAGCAGTCTGAGCGGGGGAGACACCGGGGAGCTGTTTTTT. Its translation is CASSLSGGDTGELFF.